One sample yielded the 4 T cell receptor beta chains listed below, sequenced in a study of T cells in Graves' hyperthyroidism and ophthalmopathy. Amplified TCR beta CDR3 regions derived from RNA transcripts. The TCR CDR3 was amplified in a first-round RT-PCR using the HTBI primer set. Using its own MiXCR run on the multiplex PCR reads, TCRdb lists one record per CDR3 protein. The sample yields approximately 220,000 distinct CDR3 sequences, 15% to 20% seen once. Sequenced: blood. Every receptor here comes from a man in his forties with Graves' hyperthyroidism.

Only a few counts were recorded for this clonotype. V usage is TRBV20-1 and J usage is TRBJ2-3; 9 nucleotides align to TRBD1. CDR1 is DFQATT, CDR2 SNEGSKA, per germline (reference sequence). This CDR3 is 14 amino acids long. V dropped 5 bases and J dropped 4; count of bases not matched to a gene: 7. CDR3 in amino acids: CSAEPGQGPDTQYF. CDR3 DNA sequence: TGCAGTGCTGAACCGGGACAGGGCCCAGATACGCAGTATTTT.

This clonotype was counted ten times or more. J is TRBJ2-2 and V is TRBV9; D could derive from TRBD1 or TRBD2 (5 bases each). CDR3 length equals 13 residues. Trimming removed 4 bases from V and 14 bases from J, with 18 bases in between. The V gene's germline CDR1 is SGDLS and CDR2 YYNGEE. Written as DNA, the CDR3 is TGTGCCAGCAGCAGGGGACCGCCTGGGAGACTGTTTTTT. This encodes CASSRGPPGRLFF.

This clonotype has a count of ten or more. The chain couples TRBV20-1 to TRBJ1-2, with D uncertain. Trimming cost V 7 bases and J 4 bases, with 25 bases left between them. The CDR3 has 16 amino acids. Germline assignment: CDR1 DFQATT and CDR2 SNEGSKA (reference sequence). CDR3 in amino acids: CSGLRDNGPFFYGYTF. CDR3 coding DNA: TGCAGTGGCCTCCGGGATAACGGACCCTTTTTCTATGGCTACACCTTC.

This clonotype was recorded at least ten times. The chain uses TRBV7-2 and TRBJ2-2, with D possibly TRBD1 on 6 matching bases. CDR1 is SGHTA and CDR2 is FQGNSA in the germline V gene. The germline V and J ends were trimmed by 5 bases and 4 bases, with 20 bases remaining between them. The CDR3 runs to 17 residues. This CDR3 is CASSPRTAGAGTGELFF. In DNA form, the CDR3 reads TGTGCCAGCAGCCCCCGAACCGCAGGGGCGGGCACCGGGGAGCTGTTTTTT.